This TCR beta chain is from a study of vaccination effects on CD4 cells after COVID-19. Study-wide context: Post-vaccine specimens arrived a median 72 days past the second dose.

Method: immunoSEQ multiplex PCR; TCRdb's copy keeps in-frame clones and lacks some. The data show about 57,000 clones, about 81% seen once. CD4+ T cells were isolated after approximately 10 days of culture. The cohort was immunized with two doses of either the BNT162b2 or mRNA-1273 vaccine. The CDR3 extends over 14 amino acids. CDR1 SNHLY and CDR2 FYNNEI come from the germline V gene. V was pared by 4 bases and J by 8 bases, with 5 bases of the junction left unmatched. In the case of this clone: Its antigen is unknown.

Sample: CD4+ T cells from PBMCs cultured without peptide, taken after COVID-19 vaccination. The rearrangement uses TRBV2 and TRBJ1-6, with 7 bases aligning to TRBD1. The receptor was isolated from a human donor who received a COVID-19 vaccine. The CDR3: CASSVTQGDSPLHF. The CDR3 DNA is TGTGCCAGCAGTGTAACGCAGGGGGATTCACCCCTCCACTTT.